A selection of T cell receptor beta chains follows, all from one sample in a study of shared clonotypes between healthy human individuals. The repertoire was sequenced with immunoSEQ multiplex PCR; TCRdb's copy has only in-frame clones and lacks some. Altogether around 2,000,000 clones are present, roughly 94% being singletons, with the ten largest covering about 0.13%. The sequenced sample consisted of naive CD4+ T cells sorted from blood. The receptors originated from a man in his late teens or twenties in good health. CDR3s leave out the opening cysteine and the closing phenylalanine or tryptophan.

v_call	j_call	cdr3_aa
TRBV29-1	TRBJ2-1	SVETGFNIDNEQF
TRBV7-2	TRBJ1-5	ASSPGSEGGPQH
TRBV10-3	TRBJ2-7	AISESVQGAYEQY
TRBV6-6	TRBJ1-1	ASSYSYEGTEAF
TRBV28	TRBJ1-6	ASKPDSSYNSPLH
TRBV6-1	TRBJ1-2	ASSDNVQALKTTYYGGYT
TRBV6-1	TRBJ2-1	ATRQWVGNEQF
TRBV7-2	TRBJ2-3	ASSRDLPGMGTQY
TRBV10-1	TRBJ2-3	ASSSTDTQY
TRBV6-1	TRBJ1-2	ASVGAVRGYT
TRBV9	TRBJ2-1	ASSVRPLLAGGIAVYNEQF
TRBV4-2	TRBJ2-1	ASSRGQGGYNEQF
TRBV6-5	TRBJ2-7	ASSYGTGGIYEQY
TRBV19	TRBJ1-2	ASSIRNIYGYT
TRBV28	TRBJ2-7	ASSLAGGPYEQY
TRBV7-7	TRBJ2-2	ASSSTAGAGELF